The clone carrying this T cell receptor (beta chain) was recorded a few times. Its antigen is unidentified. The sample comes from a study of human T cells and chemical hapten exposure. At the level of the study: TCR yields per sample varied, mainly owing to small pooled library volume differences.

The time point here: patch test 3, about 24 weeks after DPC sensitization. The sample's treatment: therapeutic diphenylcyclopropenone sensitization with weekly scalp DPC. The total RNA was obtained from whole blood that was not fractionated. In TCRdb, the RACE reads were re-called with MiXCR into one record per CDR3 protein. Of about 160,000 distinct CDR3 sequences listed, about a quarter are singletons. V dropped 0 bases and J dropped 2 bases, with 9 bases sitting between them. The V gene's germline CDR1 is ENHRY and CDR2 SYGVKD. The CDR3 runs 15 residues. Study observations and caveats: Healthy people's immune response may differ from that of the donors, who had alopecia.

The sample was whole blood, taken in connection with sensitization to the hapten diphenylcyclopropenone (DPC). The genes are TRBV10-3 and TRBJ2-3; D is uncertain. The sequence was obtained from a woman younger than 30 with alopecia areata. Some clones in this sample may be carry-over from other donors' samples. The CDR3 reads CAISESYRDTDTQYF. DNA of the CDR3: TGTGCCATCAGTGAGTCTTATAGGGACACAGATACGCAGTATTTT.